This T cell receptor beta chain appears in the sequencing data of a study of molecular identifiers for immune sequencing clone quantification. Study results and caveats: Clones above 20 RNA copies held over 99% of effector molecules, under 1% in naive cells.

The CDR3 length is 14 residues. The V and J ends lost 5 bases and 2 bases, in that order; junction bases with no gene match: 4. Germline V gives CDR1 MNHEY, CDR2 SVGEGT. This clonotype was recorded many times. Its antigen is unidentified. MiXCR, run by TCRdb on the PCR reads, gives a single entry per CDR3 protein. The sample holds 62,000 or so distinct CDR3 sequences, less than 20% seen once. The source is a human donor in good health. Some libraries in this study had Jurkat cell RNA spiked in. The V and J genes are TRBV6-2 or TRBV6-3 and TRBJ2-3; 7 bases map to TRBD1. Sequencing was performed on naive CD8+ T cells from blood, with Jurkat cell RNA spiked in. As for subset: FACS-sorted CD8+CD4-CCR7+CD45RA+ naive T cells. DNA for the CDR3: TGTGCCAGCAGTCGACAGGGTTTCACAGATACGCAGTATTTT. Its protein is CASSRQGFTDTQYF.